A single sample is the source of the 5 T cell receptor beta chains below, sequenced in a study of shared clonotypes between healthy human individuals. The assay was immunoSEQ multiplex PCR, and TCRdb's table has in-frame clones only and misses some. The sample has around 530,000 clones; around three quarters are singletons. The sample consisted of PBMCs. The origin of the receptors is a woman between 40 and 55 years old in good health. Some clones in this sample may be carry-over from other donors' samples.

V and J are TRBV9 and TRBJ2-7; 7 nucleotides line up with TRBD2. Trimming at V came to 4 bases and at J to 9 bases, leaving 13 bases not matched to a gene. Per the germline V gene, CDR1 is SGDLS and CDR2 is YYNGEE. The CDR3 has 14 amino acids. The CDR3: CASSTNSGLDGQYF. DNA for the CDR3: TGTGCCAGCAGCACAAACTCAGGACTAGATGGGCAGTACTTC.

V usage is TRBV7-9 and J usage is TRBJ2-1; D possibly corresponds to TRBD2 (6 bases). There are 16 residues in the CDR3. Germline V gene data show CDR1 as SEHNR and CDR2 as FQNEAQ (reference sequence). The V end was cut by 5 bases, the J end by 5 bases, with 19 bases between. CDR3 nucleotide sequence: TGTGCCAGCAGCCCCCTTGGGGGACTTCGGAACAATGAGCAGTTCTTC. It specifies CASSPLGGLRNNEQFF.

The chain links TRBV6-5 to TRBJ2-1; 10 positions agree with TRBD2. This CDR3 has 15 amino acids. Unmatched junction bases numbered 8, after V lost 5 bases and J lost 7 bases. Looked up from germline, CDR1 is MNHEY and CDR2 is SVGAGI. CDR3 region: CASSNIAGGHNEQFF. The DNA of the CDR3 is TGTGCCAGCAGTAATATAGCGGGAGGTCATAATGAGCAGTTCTTC.

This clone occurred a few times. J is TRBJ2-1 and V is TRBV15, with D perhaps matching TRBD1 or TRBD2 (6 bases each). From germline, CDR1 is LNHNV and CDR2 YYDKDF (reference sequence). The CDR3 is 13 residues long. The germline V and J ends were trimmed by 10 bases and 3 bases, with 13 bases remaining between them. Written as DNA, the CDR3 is TGTGCCAGCGCCAGGGGAGGCTACAATGAGCAGTTCTTC. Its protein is CASARGGYNEQFF.

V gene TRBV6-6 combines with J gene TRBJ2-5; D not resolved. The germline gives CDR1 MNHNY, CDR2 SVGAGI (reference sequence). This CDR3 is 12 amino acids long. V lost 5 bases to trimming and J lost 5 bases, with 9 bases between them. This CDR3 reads CASSTYQETQYF. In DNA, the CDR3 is TGTGCCAGCAGTACTTATCAGGAGACCCAGTACTTC.